This TCR beta chain was retrieved from a study of blood T cell repertoires in COVID-19. Clones were read by immunoSEQ multiplex PCR, and TCRdb kept only the in-frame ones, dropping some. The sample gives approximately 70,000 clones, about 81% of which show up once; about 13% is in the top ten. The J segment lost 2 bases and the V segment lost 4 bases, leaving 8 bases of the junction unmatched. The CDR3 loop spans 15 amino acids. Germline values: CDR1 SGHRS, CDR2 YFSETQ. The receptor was derived from a woman aged 80 or over with acute or convalescent COVID-19. The source material was peripheral blood. The chain links TRBV5-1 to TRBJ1-2; 7 positions agree with TRBD1. The DNA for the CDR3 is TGCGCCAGCAGCGCCGGGGGACAGAACAACTATGGCTACACCTTC. Protein sequence: CASSAGGQNNYGYTF.